This T cell receptor beta chain was profiled in a study of identical twins. Whole-study results and caveats: Invariant MAIT and iNKT cells are populations that could partly confound zero-insertion analyses. There were fewer insertions in abundant cord blood beta clonotypes, but memory repertoires showed no such pattern.

This clonotype was counted many times. No antigen is known for it. TCRdb called the 5' RACE reads again in MiXCR, with one record for every CDR3 protein. The table lists about 340,000 distinct CDR3 sequences, 9% to 15% of them singletons, with around 6.9% in the top ten. Trimming took 4 bases from V and 0 from J; bases not matched to a gene: 7. CDR1 is SGHRS and CDR2 is YFSETQ in the germline V gene. The CDR3 contains 16 residues. These sequences were also reported in another study, on yellow fever vaccine responses in identical twins.

This receptor was obtained from a woman in her late teens or twenties in good health. Sequenced: CD8+ T cells sorted from blood. The V call is TRBV5-1, the J call TRBJ2-1; 7 bases line up with TRBD1. As DNA, the CDR3 is TGCGCCAGCAGCCTACGACAGGGCTACTCCTACAATGAGCAGTTCTTC. Protein sequence: CASSLRQGYSYNEQFF.